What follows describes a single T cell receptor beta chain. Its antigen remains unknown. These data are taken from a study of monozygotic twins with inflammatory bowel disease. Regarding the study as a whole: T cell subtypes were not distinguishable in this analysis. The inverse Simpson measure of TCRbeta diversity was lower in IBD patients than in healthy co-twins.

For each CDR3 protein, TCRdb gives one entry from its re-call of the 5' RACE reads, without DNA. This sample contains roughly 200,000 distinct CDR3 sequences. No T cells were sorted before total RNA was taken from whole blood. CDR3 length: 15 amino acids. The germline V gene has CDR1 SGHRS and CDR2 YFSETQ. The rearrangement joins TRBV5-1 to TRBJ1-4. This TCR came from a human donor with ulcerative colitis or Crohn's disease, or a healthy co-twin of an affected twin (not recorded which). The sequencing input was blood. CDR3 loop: CASSLDRSASEKLFF.